This T cell receptor (beta chain) was obtained from a study of OX40 agonist ivuxolimab in advanced cancers. Study in general: Three patients, one with hepatocellular carcinoma and two with cutaneous melanoma, responded partially.

In the case of this clone: Its target is unknown.

Study-level findings and limits: Partial responders dosed at 0.1-3.0 mg/kg displayed clonal expansion ranking among the lowest.

The CDR3 totals 15 residues. Germline V gives CDR1 SGHAT, CDR2 FQNNGV. Between the trimmed V and J ends, which lost 4 bases and 0 bases, there was a span of 10 bases. Using immunoSEQ multiplex PCR, the repertoire was profiled, and TCRdb retains in-frame clones only, with some absent. This table has 20,000 to 30,000 clones, more than 80% appearing once. The sample here was CD4+ or CD8+ T cells sorted from blood, taken in a trial of the OX40 agonist ivuxolimab. V gene TRBV11-2 combines with J gene TRBJ2-1; D is perhaps TRBD1 (6 bases). The receptor's source is an adult with an advanced solid tumor such as melanoma, head and neck, liver or kidney cancer. The CDR3 coding sequence is TGTGCCAGCAGCTCGAGGGGGAGCTCCTACAATGAGCAGTTCTTC. Amino acid sequence: CASSSRGSSYNEQFF.